The TCR beta chain under discussion was sequenced for a study of post-analysis software for immune sequencing data. Background on the study: As for disease course, relapsing-remitting, secondary progressive and progressive-relapsing multiple sclerosis were all included. General study findings and limits: Among multiple sclerosis patients, normalized Chao1 diversity was significantly below that of controls. Samples from a shared batch, those prepared together, strongly co-clustered by F measure. Comparison of patients with controls showed five TRBV segments more frequent in patients, TRBV5-6, TRBV5-1 and TRBV20-1 among them.

Libraries were made from TCR beta cDNA, and they carried unique molecular identifiers. Using its own MiXCR run on the PCR reads, TCRdb lists one record per CDR3 protein. Of 820,000 or so distinct CDR3 sequences detected, approximately 57% appear once; the ten largest clones hold approximately 4.3%. The CDR3 runs to 15 residues. J lost 4 bases, V lost 5 bases, and 7 bases had no gene match. The germline V gene has CDR1 SEHNR and CDR2 FQNEAQ (reference sequence). To note about this clonotype: Its antigen is undetermined.

The genes are TRBV7-9 and TRBJ2-3, with TRBD1 matching over 9 bases. The sample comprised blood. The TCR originated in a girl aged 10 to 17 with multiple sclerosis. CDR3 DNA: TGTGCCAGCAGCGACACGGACAGGGGTTCAGATACGCAGTATTTT. Its protein product is CASSDTDRGSDTQYF.